This T cell receptor (beta chain) is drawn from a study of PD-1 blockade in classical Hodgkin lymphoma. Profiled with immunoSEQ multiplex PCR; TCRdb holds only in-frame clones, not every one. The repertoire holds more than 20,000 clones, with approximately 84% as singletons. Germline assignment: CDR1 KGHSH and CDR2 LQKENI. The CDR3 runs 12 residues. The germline V and J ends were trimmed by 3 bases and 3 bases, with 4 bases remaining between them. Every one of the patients relapsed after autologous stem cell transplantation (brentuximab vedotin exposure was variable). On this clone: This CDR3 is also generated by other DNA sequences in the sample.

The sequences come from peripheral blood mononuclear cells (PBMCs), collected at baseline. The V gene is TRBV18, the J gene TRBJ2-3, with unresolved D. The clonotype originates from a human donor with classical Hodgkin lymphoma. The CDR3 nucleotides are TGTGCCAGCTCACCGTCGACAGATACGCAGTATTTT. Translation gives CASSPSTDTQYF. The full variable domain, its missing parts supplied by reference TRBV18 and TRBJ2-3, is NAGVMQNPRHLVRRRGQEARLRCSPMKGHSHVYWYRQLPEEGLKFMVYLQKENIIDESGMPKERFSAEFPKEGPSILRIQQVVRGDSAAYFCASSPSTDTQYFGPGTRLTVL.